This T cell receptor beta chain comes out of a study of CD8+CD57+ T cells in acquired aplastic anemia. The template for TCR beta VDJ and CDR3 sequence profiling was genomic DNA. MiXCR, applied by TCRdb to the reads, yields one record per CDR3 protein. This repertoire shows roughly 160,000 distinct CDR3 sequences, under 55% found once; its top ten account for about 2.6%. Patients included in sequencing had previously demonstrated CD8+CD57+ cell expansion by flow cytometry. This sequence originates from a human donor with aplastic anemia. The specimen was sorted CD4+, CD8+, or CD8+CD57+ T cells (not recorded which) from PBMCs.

This CDR3 reads CATSREWQGTLGNTIYF. The CDR3 nucleotides read TGTGCCACCAGCAGAGAGTGGCAGGGGACGCTTGGAAACACCATATATTTT. This sequence joins TRBV15 and TRBJ1-3; weak D call: TRBD1 (6 bases). The CDR3 spans 17 residues. Germline CDR1 is LNHNV and CDR2 is YYDKDF (reference sequence). Trimming shortened V by 0 bases and J by 3 bases, and 15 bases separated the two germline ends.